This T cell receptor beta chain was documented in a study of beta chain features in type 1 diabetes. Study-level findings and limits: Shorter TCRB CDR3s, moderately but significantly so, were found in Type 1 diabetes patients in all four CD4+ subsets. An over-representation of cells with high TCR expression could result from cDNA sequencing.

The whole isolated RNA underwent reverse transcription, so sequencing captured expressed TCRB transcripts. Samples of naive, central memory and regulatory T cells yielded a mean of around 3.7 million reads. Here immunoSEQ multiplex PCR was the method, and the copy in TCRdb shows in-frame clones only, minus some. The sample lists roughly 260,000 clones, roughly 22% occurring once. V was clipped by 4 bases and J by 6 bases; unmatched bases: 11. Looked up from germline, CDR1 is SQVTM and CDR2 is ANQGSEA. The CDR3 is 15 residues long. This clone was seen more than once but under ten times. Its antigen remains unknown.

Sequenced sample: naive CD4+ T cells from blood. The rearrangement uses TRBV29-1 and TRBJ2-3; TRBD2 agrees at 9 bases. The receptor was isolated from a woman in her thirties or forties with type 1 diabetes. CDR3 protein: CSVGVQREERDTQYF. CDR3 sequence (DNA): TGCAGCGTTGGTGTCCAGCGGGAGGAACGGGATACGCAGTATTTT.